This T cell receptor (beta chain) originates from a study of glioma-infiltrating T cells. The study's findings and limits: Tissue-blood divergence was below expectation in non-neoplastic patients, above in gliomas.

Amplification of TCR alpha and beta CDR3 regions from RNA used iRepertoire nested multiplex PCR. One-step reverse transcription and amplification started from approximately 100-400 ng of tissue mRNA or PBMC total RNA. TCRdb passed the multiplex PCR reads through MiXCR, listing each CDR3 protein once. The table has about 130,000 distinct CDR3 sequences, around a quarter seen once. Of note for this clonotype: Its target is unknown.

The germline V gene encodes CDR1 SGHTA and CDR2 FQGNSA. This CDR3 comprises 13 residues. V lost 1 base and J 5 bases, leaving 8 bases between the germline ends. The sample comprised glioma tissue, nonneoplastic brain tissue, or PBMCs (not recorded which). The receptor was isolated from a human donor with low-grade glioma or glioblastoma, undergoing nonglioma brain surgery, or in good health (not recorded which). V is TRBV7-2 and J is TRBJ2-5; perhaps TRBD2 as D (5 bases). CDR3 loop: CASSLERGETQYF. CDR3 nucleotides: TGTGCCAGCAGCTTAGAGCGCGGGGAGACCCAGTACTTC.